The rows below give T cell receptor beta chains drawn from one sample of a study of CD8 T cells in Susac syndrome. TCRdb redid the calling of the immunoSEQ multiplex PCR reads with MiXCR, one entry per CDR3 protein. The data hold 50,000 or so distinct CDR3 sequences, with 90% to 95% observed a single time. The material sequenced was CD8+ T cells from PBMCs. The receptors here all came from a human donor in good health. Each CDR3 is given with its conserved first and last residue. D genes are given only for firm matches. Expanded clones get a size class; other rows say once, few or many, or leave the size out.

D gene: NA
clone size: NA
V gene: TRBV29-1
J gene: TRBJ2-7
CDR3 DNA: TGCAGCGTTGAAGATGGTCGAGCGGAGCCTTCTGGGCAGTACTTC
CDR3 protein: CSVEDGRAEPSGQYF

D gene: TRBD2
clone size: NA
V gene: TRBV5-4
J gene: TRBJ2-1
CDR3 DNA: TGTGCCAGCAGCCCAACCCCTAGCGGGAGCTCCTACAATGAGCAGTTCTTC
CDR3 protein: CASSPTPSGSSYNEQFF

D gene: TRBD2
clone size: NA
V gene: TRBV27
J gene: TRBJ2-1
CDR3 DNA: TGTGCCAGCAAGGGCGAGCGGGAGGGTCCCTACAATGAGCAGTTCTTC
CDR3 protein: CASKGEREGPYNEQFF

D gene: NA
clone size: NA
V gene: TRBV6-1
J gene: TRBJ1-1
CDR3 DNA: TGTGCCAGCAGTGTAACCTTGAACACTGAAGCTTTCTTT
CDR3 protein: CASSVTLNTEAFF

D gene: NA
clone size: NA
V gene: TRBV28
J gene: TRBJ2-2
CDR3 DNA: TGTGCCAGCAGTACCAGGAACGGGGAGCTGTTTTTT
CDR3 protein: CASSTRNGELFF

D gene: NA
clone size: NA
V gene: TRBV30
J gene: TRBJ2-3
CDR3 DNA: TGTGCCTGGAGTGTAAATGGGGGCCCCACAGATACGCAGTATTTT
CDR3 protein: CAWSVNGGPTDTQYF

D gene: TRBD2
clone size: once
V gene: TRBV5-4
J gene: TRBJ2-1
CDR3 DNA: TGTGCCAGCTCCATGGCGGGAGGATGGGAGCAGTTCTTC
CDR3 protein: CASSMAGGWEQFF

D gene: TRBD2
clone size: NA
V gene: TRBV5-1
J gene: TRBJ2-1
CDR3 DNA: TGCGCCAGCAGCGAGAGGGACTACTACAATGAGCAGTTCTTC
CDR3 protein: CASSERDYYNEQFF

D gene: NA
clone size: NA
V gene: TRBV6-5
J gene: TRBJ1-2
CDR3 DNA: TGTGCCAGCAGCCTCTCAGGAACCTACTATGGCTACACCTTC
CDR3 protein: CASSLSGTYYGYTF

D gene: TRBD2
clone size: NA
V gene: TRBV6-1
J gene: TRBJ2-2
CDR3 DNA: TGTGCCAGCAGTGTTTATCTAGCGGCCGGGGAGCTGTTTTTT
CDR3 protein: CASSVYLAAGELFF

D gene: TRBD2
clone size: NA
V gene: TRBV10-2
J gene: TRBJ2-1
CDR3 DNA: TGCGCCAGCAGTGATAGCGGGGCCCGGAATGAGCAGTTCTTC
CDR3 protein: CASSDSGARNEQFF

D gene: NA
clone size: NA
V gene: TRBV7-9
J gene: TRBJ2-7
CDR3 DNA: TGTGCCAGCAGCTTAGACGGGGCGGCCTCCTACGAGCAGTACTTC
CDR3 protein: CASSLDGAASYEQYF

D gene: NA
clone size: NA
V gene: TRBV5-1
J gene: TRBJ2-3
CDR3 DNA: TGCGCCAGCATGGGATGGGGCACAGATACGCAGTATTTT
CDR3 protein: CASMGWGTDTQYF

D gene: NA
clone size: NA
V gene: TRBV9
J gene: TRBJ2-1
CDR3 DNA: TGTGCCAGCAGCGTAGACGAATACGAGGGCTCCTACAATGAGCAGTTCTTC
CDR3 protein: CASSVDEYEGSYNEQFF

D gene: TRBD1
clone size: NA
V gene: TRBV29-1
J gene: TRBJ2-1
CDR3 DNA: TGCAGCGTAGGGACAGGGGGCAATGAGCAGTTCTTC
CDR3 protein: CSVGTGGNEQFF

D gene: NA
clone size: NA
V gene: TRBV10-2
J gene: TRBJ2-2
CDR3 DNA: TGCGCCAGCACGGAGGGTCTAACCGGGGAGCTGTTTTTT
CDR3 protein: CASTEGLTGELFF

D gene: NA
clone size: few
V gene: TRBV4-2
J gene: TRBJ1-5
CDR3 DNA: TGTGCCAGCAGCCCACTCGGGACGGGTCAACCCCAGCATTTT
CDR3 protein: CASSPLGTGQPQHF

D gene: NA
clone size: NA
V gene: TRBV29-1
J gene: TRBJ2-7
CDR3 DNA: TGCAGCGTGACCGGGACAACCCCTTACGAGCAGTACTTC
CDR3 protein: CSVTGTTPYEQYF

D gene: NA
clone size: NA
V gene: TRBV29-1
J gene: TRBJ1-4
CDR3 DNA: TGCAGCGTCTCCGATGATGCAACTAATGAAAAACTGTTTTTT
CDR3 protein: CSVSDDATNEKLFF

D gene: TRBD2
clone size: NA
V gene: TRBV19
J gene: TRBJ2-7
CDR3 DNA: TGTGCCAGTAGTTCTTCAAGAATAGCGGGATCCGAGCAGTACTTC
CDR3 protein: CASSSSRIAGSEQYF

D gene: TRBD2
clone size: NA
V gene: TRBV7-2
J gene: TRBJ2-2
CDR3 DNA: TGTGCCAGCAGCTTAGGGGAGGGGAACACCGGGGAGCTGTTTTTT
CDR3 protein: CASSLGEGNTGELFF

D gene: TRBD2
clone size: NA
V gene: TRBV23-1
J gene: TRBJ2-1
CDR3 DNA: TGCGCCAGCAGTCTACTACGGACTAGCGGGAGTTTCCAAAGCTACAATGAGCAGTTCTTC
CDR3 protein: CASSLLRTSGSFQSYNEQFF

D gene: TRBD2
clone size: NA
V gene: TRBV28
J gene: TRBJ2-2
CDR3 DNA: TGTGCCAGCAGCTTGACGAGCGGGAGTTATACCGGGGAGCTGTTTTTT
CDR3 protein: CASSLTSGSYTGELFF

D gene: NA
clone size: NA
V gene: TRBV2
J gene: TRBJ2-1
CDR3 DNA: TGTGCCAGCAACGGGGCCGGGGAGCAGTTCTTC
CDR3 protein: CASNGAGEQFF

D gene: TRBD2
clone size: NA
V gene: TRBV6-5
J gene: TRBJ2-7
CDR3 DNA: TGTGCCAGCAGTTACAGCGGGGCGCACTACGAGCAGTACTTC
CDR3 protein: CASSYSGAHYEQYF

D gene: NA
clone size: NA
V gene: TRBV5-6
J gene: TRBJ2-3
CDR3 DNA: TGTGCCAGCAGCTGGCCAGGCCAACCCCCAGATACGCAGTATTTT
CDR3 protein: CASSWPGQPPDTQYF

D gene: TRBD2
clone size: NA
V gene: TRBV28
J gene: TRBJ2-5
CDR3 DNA: TGTGCCAGCAGTTTATTCGGGGGGGTCCAAGAGACCCAGTACTTC
CDR3 protein: CASSLFGGVQETQYF

D gene: TRBD1
clone size: few
V gene: TRBV28
J gene: TRBJ2-7
CDR3 DNA: TGTGCCAGCAGTTTAGGGACAGGGGATTCCTACGAGCAGTACTTC
CDR3 protein: CASSLGTGDSYEQYF

D gene: NA
clone size: NA
V gene: TRBV27
J gene: TRBJ2-2
CDR3 DNA: TGTGCCAGCAGTTTTTTTAGCGGTCGGAACACCGGGGAGCTGTTTTTT
CDR3 protein: CASSFFSGRNTGELFF

D gene: TRBD2
clone size: NA
V gene: TRBV27
J gene: TRBJ2-1
CDR3 DNA: TGTGCCAGCGCCCCGGGGACTAGCGGTCGGGTAGGCCAGTTCTTC
CDR3 protein: CASAPGTSGRVGQFF

D gene: NA
clone size: NA
V gene: TRBV9
J gene: TRBJ2-7
CDR3 DNA: TGTGCCAGCAGCGTGACAGCAAAAGCTAATACGGAGCAGTACTTC
CDR3 protein: CASSVTAKANTEQYF